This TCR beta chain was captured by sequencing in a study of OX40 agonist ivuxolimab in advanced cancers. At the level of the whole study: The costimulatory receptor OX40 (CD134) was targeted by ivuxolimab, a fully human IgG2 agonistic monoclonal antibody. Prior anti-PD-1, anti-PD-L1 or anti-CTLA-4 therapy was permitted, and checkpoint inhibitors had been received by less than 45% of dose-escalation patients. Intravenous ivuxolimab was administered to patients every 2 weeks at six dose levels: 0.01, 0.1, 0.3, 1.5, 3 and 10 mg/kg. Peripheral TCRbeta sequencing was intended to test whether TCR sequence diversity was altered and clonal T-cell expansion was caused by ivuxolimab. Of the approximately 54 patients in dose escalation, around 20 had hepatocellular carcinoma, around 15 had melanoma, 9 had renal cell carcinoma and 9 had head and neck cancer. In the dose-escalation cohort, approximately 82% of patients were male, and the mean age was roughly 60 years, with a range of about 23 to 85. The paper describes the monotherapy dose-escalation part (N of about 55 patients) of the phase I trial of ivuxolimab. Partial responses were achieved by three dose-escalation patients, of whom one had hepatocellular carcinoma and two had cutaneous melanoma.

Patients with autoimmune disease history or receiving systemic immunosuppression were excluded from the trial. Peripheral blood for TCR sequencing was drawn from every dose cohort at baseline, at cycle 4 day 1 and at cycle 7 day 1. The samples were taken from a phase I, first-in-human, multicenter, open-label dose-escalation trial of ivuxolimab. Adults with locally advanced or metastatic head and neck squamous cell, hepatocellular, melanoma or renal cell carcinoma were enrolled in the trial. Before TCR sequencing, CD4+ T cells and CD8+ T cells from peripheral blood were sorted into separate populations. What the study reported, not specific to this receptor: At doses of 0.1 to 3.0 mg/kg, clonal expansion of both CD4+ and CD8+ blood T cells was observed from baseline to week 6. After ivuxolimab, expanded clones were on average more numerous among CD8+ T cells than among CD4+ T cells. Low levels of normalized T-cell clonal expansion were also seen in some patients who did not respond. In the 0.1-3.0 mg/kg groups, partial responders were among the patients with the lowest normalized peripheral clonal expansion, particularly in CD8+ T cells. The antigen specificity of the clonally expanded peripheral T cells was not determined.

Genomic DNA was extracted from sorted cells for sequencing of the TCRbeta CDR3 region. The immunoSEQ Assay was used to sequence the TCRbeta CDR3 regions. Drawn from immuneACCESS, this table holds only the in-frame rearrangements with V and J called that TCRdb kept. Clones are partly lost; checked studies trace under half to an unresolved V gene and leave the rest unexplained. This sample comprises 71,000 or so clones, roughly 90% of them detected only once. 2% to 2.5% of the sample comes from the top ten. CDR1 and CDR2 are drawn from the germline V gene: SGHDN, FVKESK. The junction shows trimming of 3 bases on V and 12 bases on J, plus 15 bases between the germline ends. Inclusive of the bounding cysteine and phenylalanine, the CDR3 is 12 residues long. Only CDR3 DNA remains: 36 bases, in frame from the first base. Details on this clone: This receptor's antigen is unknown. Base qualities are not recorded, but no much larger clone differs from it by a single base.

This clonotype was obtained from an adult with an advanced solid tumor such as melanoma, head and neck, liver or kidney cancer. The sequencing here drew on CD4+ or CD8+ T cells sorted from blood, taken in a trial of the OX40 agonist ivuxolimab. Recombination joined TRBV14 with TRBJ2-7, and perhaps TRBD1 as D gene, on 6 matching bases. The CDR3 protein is CASSHQSTGRYF. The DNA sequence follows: TGTGCCAGCAGCCACCAGTCGACAGGTCGGTACTTC.